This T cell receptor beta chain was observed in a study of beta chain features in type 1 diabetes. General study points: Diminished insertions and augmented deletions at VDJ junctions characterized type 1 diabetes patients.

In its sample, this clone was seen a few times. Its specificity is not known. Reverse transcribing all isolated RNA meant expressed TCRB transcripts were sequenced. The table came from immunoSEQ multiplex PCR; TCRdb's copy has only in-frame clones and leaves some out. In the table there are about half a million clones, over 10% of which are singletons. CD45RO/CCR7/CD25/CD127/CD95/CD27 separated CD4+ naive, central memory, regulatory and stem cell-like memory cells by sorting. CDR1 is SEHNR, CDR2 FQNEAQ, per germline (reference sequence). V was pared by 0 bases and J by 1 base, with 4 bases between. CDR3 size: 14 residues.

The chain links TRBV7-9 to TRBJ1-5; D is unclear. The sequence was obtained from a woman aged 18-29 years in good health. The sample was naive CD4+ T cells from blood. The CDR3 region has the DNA TGTGCCAGCAGCTTAGCGGCCAGCAATCAGCCCCAGCATTTT. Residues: CASSLAASNQPQHF.